The 4 T cell receptor beta chains presented below share a single source sample, sequenced in a study of blood T cell repertoires in COVID-19. Repertoires were generated with immunoSEQ multiplex PCR, while TCRdb's copy carries only in-frame clones and drops some. The table has 200,000 to 250,000 clones, less than 85% seen once. Sequenced sample: peripheral blood. Receptors originate from a woman at least 80 years old with acute or convalescent COVID-19.

For this clone: Other DNA sequences in the same sample also yield this CDR3. The genes are TRBV11-3 and TRBJ1-6, with D unresolved. With 1 base removed from V and 7 bases from J, the gap between germline ends came to 8 bases. This CDR3 has 14 residues. The germline V gene has CDR1 SGHNT and CDR2 YENEEA. CDR3 DNA sequence: TGTGCCAGCAGCTTAGTGAGAGGGAATTCACCCCTCCACTTT. This sequence encodes CASSLVRGNSPLHF.

The J gene is TRBJ2-2, the V gene TRBV5-5; D is possibly TRBD2 (6 bases). CDR1 SGHKS and CDR2 YYEKEE come from the germline V gene (reference sequence). The germline V and J ends were trimmed by 0 bases and 1 base, with 7 bases remaining between them. The CDR3 is 15 amino acids. DNA for the CDR3: TGTGCCAGCAGCTTGGGCGGGAAGAACACCGGGGAGCTGTTTTTT. As protein: CASSLGGKNTGELFF.

V is TRBV24-1 and J is TRBJ2-3; D is perhaps TRBD2 (7 bases). V was shortened by 4 bases and J by 3 bases, with 13 bases between the two germline ends. Germline CDR1 and CDR2: KGHDR and SFDVKD. The CDR3 has 15 amino acids. The CDR3 sequence is CATSEARGATDTQYF. In nucleotides, the CDR3 is TGTGCCACCAGTGAGGCACGGGGGGCTACAGATACGCAGTATTTT.

The CDR3 loop reads CASSQVGGQGRGRNEKLFF. CDR3 nucleotide sequence: TGCGCCAGCAGCCAAGTCGGGGGTCAGGGGCGGGGGAGGAATGAAAAACTGTTTTTT. The V call is TRBV4-1, the J call TRBJ1-4; D possibly corresponds to TRBD1 (6 bases). The CDR3 loop spans 19 amino acids. V gave up 1 base and J gave up 5 bases, with 23 bases separating them. CDR1 is MGHRA and CDR2 is YSYEKL in the germline V gene.